Listed here are 15 T cell receptor beta chains from one sample, sequenced in a study of cytomegalovirus exposure and HLA in healthy donors (dated 2017 in TCRdb). Receptor amplification or capture employed the immunoSEQ multiplex PCR assay. A mixture of 60 forward primers for TCR Vbeta segments and 13 reverse primers for TCR Jbeta segments was used in the multiplex PCR. Here the immuneACCESS table is served through TCRdb, limited to in-frame sequences with V and J called. Missing clones are a known gap in these copies; in checked studies unresolved V genes cover under half, and the rest lacks a known reason. The sample table records roughly 120,000 clones; under 85% of these occur just once. Under 6.5% of the sample rests with the top ten. The sample comprised PBMCs. The receptors shown here come from a man aged 18 to 29 in good health and CMV-seropositive.

This sequence joins TRBV5-4 and TRBJ1-2; perhaps TRBD1 as D (6 bases). The CDR3 length is 16 residues. V lost 0 bases to trimming and J lost 5 bases, with 17 bases between them. Germline-derived CDR1 and CDR2 are SGHNT and YYREEE (reference sequence). The CDR3 loop reads CASSLGDGVRGYGYTF. As DNA, the CDR3 is TGTGCCAGCAGCTTGGGGGACGGAGTAAGGGGGTATGGCTACACCTTC.

The chain uses TRBV2 and TRBJ2-5; perhaps TRBD1 as D (7 bases). Gene TRBJ2-7 matches the end of the DNA better, so the J call may be wrong. CDR3 size: 14 residues. Germline values: CDR1 SNHLY, CDR2 FYNNEI. The chain's CDR3 is CASSDAGGTHEQYF. CDR3 nucleotide sequence: TGTGCCAGCAGTGATGCAGGGGGGACCCACGAGCAGTACTTC.

This sequence joins TRBV25-1 and TRBJ1-6, with D possibly TRBD1 on 6 matching bases. This CDR3 has 16 amino acids. Germline assignment: CDR1 MGHDK and CDR2 SYGVNS. V gave up 4 bases and J gave up 7 bases, with 17 bases separating them. The CDR3 sequence: CASSAPSQGWNSPLHF. The CDR3 region has the DNA TGTGCCAGCAGTGCCCCCTCACAGGGTTGGAATTCACCCCTCCACTTT.

The chain recombines TRBV4-1 with TRBJ2-7; D is possibly TRBD2 (6 bases). CDR1 and CDR2 (germline): MGHRA, YSYEKL. Trimming took 1 base from V and 0 from J, leaving 7 bases between them. The CDR3 sequence is 14 residues long. The CDR3 DNA follows: TGCGCCAGCAGCCAAGTTAGCGGCTCCTACGAGCAGTACTTC. This encodes CASSQVSGSYEQYF.

This chain joins TRBV6-5 and TRBJ2-5; tentatively, D is TRBD2 (6 bases). Matching the DNA end better, TRBJ2-7 makes the J call doubtful. The CDR3 totals 16 residues. Per the germline V gene, CDR1 is MNHEY and CDR2 is SVGAGI. CDR3 amino acids: CASSYRAGGIPYEQYF. CDR3 nucleotides: TGTGCCAGCAGTTACAGGGCTGGAGGGATTCCCTACGAGCAGTACTTC.

This chain joins TRBV11-3 and TRBJ2-2; D is ambiguous. The CDR3 is made up of 14 amino acids. Germline-derived CDR1 and CDR2 are SGHNT and YENEEA. The V end lost 7 bases, the J end lost 5 bases, and 14 bases lay between the germline ends. This CDR3 is CASTVSGGTGELFF. The CDR3, as DNA: TGTGCCAGCACCGTCAGTGGTGGTACCGGGGAGCTGTTTTTT.

V is TRBV15 and J is TRBJ2-4, with D possibly being TRBD1 (7 bases). The length of the CDR3 is 15 residues. Trimming left V 0 bases short and J 12 bases short, with 18 bases between. In germline, CDR1 is LNHNV, CDR2 YYDKDF (reference sequence). The DNA of the CDR3 is TGTGCCACCAGCAGAGATCGTTCGGGCGGGGACAGTCAGTACTTC. It is translated as CATSRDRSGGDSQYF. The full variable domain, in which reference TRBV15 and TRBJ2-4 provide the parts outside the CDR3, is DAMVIQNPRYQVTQFGKPVTLSCSQTLNHNVMYWYQQKSSQAPKLLFHYYDKDFNNEADTPDNFQSRRPNTSFCFLDIRSPGLGDTAMYLCATSRDRSGGDSQYFGAGTRLSVL.

The chain links TRBV6-6 to TRBJ2-2; a possible D gene is TRBD2 (6 bases). Trimming left V 3 bases short and J 2 bases short, with 10 bases between. The length of the CDR3 is 15 residues. The germline gives CDR1 MNHNY, CDR2 SVGAGI (reference sequence). CDR3 bases: TGTGCCAGCAGTTATGGGGGGATAAACACCGGGGAGCTGTTTTTT. Its translation is CASSYGGINTGELFF.

CDR3 bases: TGTGCCAGCAGCACAGGGGGTTTCTACGAGCAGTACTTC. This encodes CASSTGGFYEQYF. The V and J genes are TRBV6-5 and TRBJ2-7; 8 nucleotides agree with TRBD1. The length of the CDR3 is 13 residues. From germline, CDR1 is MNHEY and CDR2 SVGAGI. V was pared by 6 bases and J by 3 bases, with 4 bases of the junction left unmatched.

V and J are TRBV21-1 and TRBJ2-2; TRBD1, the table's D call, was not compared with the DNA. TRBV21-1 is tagged as a pseudogene. The length of the CDR3 is 16 residues. The CDR3 loop reads CASSNRRDIGTGELFF. DNA of the CDR3: TGTGCCAGCAGCAACCGCCGGGACATCGGGACCGGGGAGCTGTTTTTT.

This clone has only one observation. The chain has TRBV7-9 and TRBJ2-5, with D perhaps matching TRBD1 (6 bases). The germline gives CDR1 SEHNR, CDR2 FQNEAQ (reference sequence). V dropped 3 bases and J dropped 2 bases, with 13 bases sitting between them. The CDR3 totals 15 residues. CDR3 region: CASSFLQGLQETQYF. CDR3 nucleotides: TGTGCCAGCAGCTTTCTGCAGGGGCTACAAGAGACCCAGTACTTC.

The genes are TRBV28 and TRBJ1-2; no definite D call. This CDR3 spans 12 amino acids. Trimming shortened V by 6 bases and J by 8 bases, and 13 bases separated the two germline ends. CDR1 and CDR2 from the germline V gene are MDHEN and SYDVKM. CDR3 loop: CASSLRGTGYTF. The CDR3 nucleotides are TGTGCCAGCAGCCTTCGGGGAACAGGCTACACCTTC.

V gene TRBV27 combines with J gene TRBJ1-2, with TRBD1 identical over 9 bases. This CDR3 region has 14 residues. Germline assignment: CDR1 MNHEY and CDR2 SMNVEV (reference sequence). Unmatched junction bases numbered 4, after V lost 4 bases and J lost 4 bases. The CDR3 is CASSYRTGVYGYTF. In DNA, the CDR3 is TGTGCCAGCAGTTACCGGACAGGGGTCTATGGCTACACCTTC.

The chain is built from TRBV9 and TRBJ1-3; the D is unclear. V dropped 3 bases and J dropped 0 bases, with 16 bases sitting between them. The CDR3 covers 17 residues. CDR1 is SGDLS and CDR2 is YYNGEE in the germline V gene. The CDR3 DNA follows: TGTGCCAGCAGCGCCTCTTGGGAGGCCAGCTCTGGAAACACCATATATTTT. Amino acid sequence: CASSASWEASSGNTIYF.

V and J are TRBV28 and TRBJ2-7, with 13 bases aligning to TRBD2. CDR1 MDHEN and CDR2 SYDVKM come from the germline V gene. The V and J ends lost 7 bases and 2 bases, in that order; junction bases with no gene match: 11. CDR3 length: 17 amino acids. The CDR3 spells CASIGTSGIASAYEQYF. DNA for the CDR3: TGTGCCAGCATAGGGACTAGCGGGATCGCGAGTGCCTACGAGCAGTACTTC.